This is a list of T cell receptor beta chains from one sample in a study of T cells in Graves' hyperthyroidism and ophthalmopathy. TCRdb redid the calling of the multiplex PCR reads with MiXCR, one entry per CDR3 protein. Here the sample spans 450,000 to 600,000 distinct CDR3 sequences, 14% being singletons. The sample taken for sequencing was blood. The receptor set was obtained from a middle-aged woman with Graves' hyperthyroidism. Each CDR3 is given with its conserved first and last residue. D genes are given only for firm matches. Size is stated for part of the rows, as once, few or many counts, or as a class when the clone is expanded.

cdr3_length	j_call	d_call	v_call	clone_size	cdr3_nt	cdr3_aa
15	TRBJ1-2	TRBD1	TRBV24-1	many	TGTGCCACCAGTGACCGGCGAGGGGGCTTGGAAGGCTACACCTTC	CATSDRRGGLEGYTF
16	TRBJ2-3	-	TRBV6-1	many	TGTGCCAGCAGTAGCGCTCGTTTCTCTAGCACAGATACGCAGTATTTT	CASSSARFSSTDTQYF
12	TRBJ1-1	-	TRBV30	many	TGTGCCTGGGGGGCCATGAACACTGAAGCTTTCTTT	CAWGAMNTEAFF
15	TRBJ2-3	TRBD2	TRBV19	-	TGTGCCAGCACCCCGGCGGGAGGGCCGACAGATACGCAGTATTTT	CASTPAGGPTDTQYF
17	TRBJ2-3	TRBD2	TRBV20-1	-	TGCAGTGCTCACGGACTAGCGGGAGGAAGTGTGGGAGATACGCAGTATTTT	CSAHGLAGGSVGDTQYF
13	TRBJ1-2	TRBD1	TRBV6-2/TRBV6-3	many	TGTGCCAGCCGGGACAGGAGTAACTATGGCTACACCTTC	CASRDRSNYGYTF
16	TRBJ2-7	TRBD2	TRBV5-6	-	TGTGCCAGCAGCTTGATTTATGGCGGGGGCTCCTACGAGCAGTACTTC	CASSLIYGGGSYEQYF
14	TRBJ2-7	TRBD1	TRBV10-3	many	TGTGCCATCAGGAAGGACAGGGAATCCTACGAGCAGTACTTC	CAIRKDRESYEQYF
15	TRBJ2-6	-	TRBV20-1	few	TGCAGTGCCACGGACGGTTCGACTGGGGCCAACGTCCTGACTTTC	CSATDGSTGANVLTF
15	TRBJ2-2	-	TRBV9	-	TGTGCCAGCAGCGTAGAACCGATGAACACCGGGGAGCTGTTTTTT	CASSVEPMNTGELFF
15	TRBJ1-3	-	TRBV4-1	few	TGCGCCAGCAGCCAGACGGACGGCTCTGGAAACACCATATATTTT	CASSQTDGSGNTIYF
15	TRBJ1-5	-	TRBV20-1	few	TGCAGTGCTGAGGACGGAGAATATAGCAATCAGCCCCAGCATTTT	CSAEDGEYSNQPQHF
14	TRBJ2-7	TRBD2	TRBV5-1	many	TGCGCCAGCAGCTGGGCGGGGGGAGACGGCGAGCAGTACTTC	CASSWAGGDGEQYF
16	TRBJ1-1	TRBD1	TRBV11-2	many	TGTGCCAGCAACTCGGCCGGGACAGGGAAGTACACTGAAGCTTTCTTT	CASNSAGTGKYTEAFF
19	TRBJ2-1	TRBD1	TRBV28	-	TGTGCCAGCAGTCCAAGCGGGGTAAACAGGGGGCGATCCTACAATGAGCAGTTCTTC	CASSPSGVNRGRSYNEQFF
15	TRBJ2-7	TRBD1	TRBV28	many	TGTGCCAGCAGTCCTCTACCGGGACAGGGAGGAGAGCAGTACTTC	CASSPLPGQGGEQYF
13	TRBJ2-4	-	TRBV6-1	-	TGTGCCAGTTCCGGGACAGCCAAAAACATTCAGTACTTC	CASSGTAKNIQYF
13	TRBJ1-1	-	TRBV3-1	many	TGTGCCAGCAGCCAAGTTTCAGGGGCTGAAGCTTTCTTT	CASSQVSGAEAFF
20	TRBJ2-1	TRBD2	TRBV3-1	few	TGTGCCAGCAGCCAAGCGATGACTAGCGGGAGATTTTTCGGGTACAATGAGCAGTTCTTC	CASSQAMTSGRFFGYNEQFF
13	TRBJ1-2	-	TRBV12-5	-	TGTGCTAGTGGTTTGCAGGGGATCTATGGCTACACCTTC	CASGLQGIYGYTF
16	TRBJ1-5	TRBD1	TRBV7-8	many	TGTGCCAGCAGCGACCGGGACAGGGGAGCCTATCAGCCCCAGCATTTT	CASSDRDRGAYQPQHF
15	TRBJ2-1	TRBD1	TRBV28	-	TGTGCCAGCAGTTTATACAGGGGATCCCCCAATGAGCAGTTCTTC	CASSLYRGSPNEQFF
16	TRBJ2-3	TRBD2	TRBV3-1	once	TGTGCCAGCAGCCAAGGACTAGCGGGAGGGCTGGATACGCAGTATTTT	CASSQGLAGGLDTQYF
17	TRBJ2-1	-	TRBV20-1	few	TGCAGTGCCGCCTGGGAGGCGGCGGCCGGGGCGGGGAGGGAGCAGTTCTTC	CSAAWEAAAGAGREQFF
14	TRBJ1-2	TRBD1	TRBV15	-	TGTGCCACCAGCAGAGATAAGGGACAGGGGGTTCACACCTTC	CATSRDKGQGVHTF
15	TRBJ2-7	-	TRBV3-1	many	TGTGCCAGCAGCCAAGGGCACCAGACCGACTTCGAGCAGTACTTC	CASSQGHQTDFEQYF
16	TRBJ2-3	-	TRBV28	many	TGTGCCAGCAGTCCACCCCCGTTCACTAGCACAGATACGCAGTATTTT	CASSPPPFTSTDTQYF
15	TRBJ2-3	-	TRBV6-5	-	TGTGCCAGCAGTTACTCGTGGAAGGGGACAGATACGCAGTATTTT	CASSYSWKGTDTQYF
13	TRBJ2-3	-	TRBV19	-	TGTGCCAGTAAGGGGTCAGGGCCAGATACGCAGTATTTT	CASKGSGPDTQYF
14	TRBJ2-5	-	TRBV28	-	TGTGCCAGCACCCTTCGGGGATTCCAAGAGACCCAGTACTTC	CASTLRGFQETQYF
13	TRBJ1-1	-	TRBV3-1	many	TGTGCCAGCAGCCCCTTCGAAGGCACTGAAGCTTTCTTT	CASSPFEGTEAFF
14	TRBJ2-1	-	TRBV4-2	-	TGTGCCAGCAGCCCCAGCGCACCAGACAATGAGCAGTTCTTC	CASSPSAPDNEQFF
14	TRBJ1-4	-	TRBV6-5	many	TGTGCCAGCAGTTACCGTTTGGGCAATGAAAAACTGTTTTTT	CASSYRLGNEKLFF